A single sample gave rise to the 14 T cell receptor beta chains below, sequenced in a study of blood T cell repertoires in COVID-19. Clones were sequenced by immunoSEQ multiplex PCR, and TCRdb holds only the in-frame ones, with some missing. The table lists tens of thousands of clones, almost 85% of them singletons, with around 15% in the top ten. Sequencing used peripheral blood. All receptors derive from a human donor in a cohort sampled during active COVID-19.

This clone was seen a few times. This sequence joins TRBV27 and TRBJ1-1, with 7 bases fitting TRBD1. CDR3 length: 13 amino acids. Germline V gene lookup returns CDR1 MNHEY and CDR2 SMNVEV (reference sequence). V shed 8 bases, J shed 3 bases, and the junction held 6 bases outside the gene matches. DNA for the CDR3: TGTGCCAGCCGACGACAGGGCGACACTGAAGCTTTCTTT. It encodes CASRRQGDTEAFF.

The sample holds many counts of this clone. The V call is TRBV7-9, the J call TRBJ2-1; 13 positions match TRBD2. The trim removed 5 bases at V and 8 bases at J, leaving 9 bases unmatched. Germline V gives CDR1 SEHNR, CDR2 FQNEAQ (reference sequence). This CDR3 comprises 16 residues. DNA of the CDR3: TGTGCCAGCAGCCCGCTTACTAGCGGGGGGGCTGATGAGCAGTTCTTC. This codes for CASSPLTSGGADEQFF.

In nucleotides, the CDR3 is TGTGCCAGCAGCTTCCGCCCGGGACAGGGGAACTACGAGCAGTACTTC. Protein: CASSFRPGQGNYEQYF. The J gene is TRBJ2-7, the V gene TRBV12-1; the table names TRBD1, a call not compared with the DNA. TRBV12-1 is termed a pseudogene. The CDR3 length is 16 residues.

The rearrangement joins TRBV3-1 (or the pseudogene TRBV3-2) to TRBJ1-1; TRBD1 might be the D (5 bases). Germline V gene sequence: CDR1 LGHDT, CDR2 YNNKEL (reference sequence). Trimming shortened V by 1 base and J by 11 bases, and 14 bases separated the two germline ends. This CDR3 is built from 13 residues. As DNA, the CDR3 is TGTGCCAGCAGCCAAGGAGTGGGGGGTATGGCTTTCTTT. Protein: CASSQGVGGMAFF.

This chain uses TRBV7-3 with TRBJ2-3; 12 nucleotides match TRBD2. Trimming cost V 3 bases and J 4 bases; bases outside gene matches: 5. The CDR3 totals 16 residues. Germline V lookup: CDR1 SGHTA, CDR2 FQGTGA. DNA for the CDR3: TGTGCCAGCAGCTTCCGACTAGCGGGAGACGCAGATACGCAGTATTTT. It encodes CASSFRLAGDADTQYF.

The chain carries TRBV5-1 and TRBJ1-5, with D unclear. Germline V gives CDR1 SGHRS, CDR2 YFSETQ. V gave up 0 bases and J gave up 4 bases, with 14 bases separating them. The CDR3 contains 16 residues. This chain's CDR3 is CASSLGEGMGNQPQHF. As DNA, the CDR3 is TGCGCCAGCAGCTTGGGGGAGGGAATGGGTAATCAGCCCCAGCATTTT.

The chain employs TRBV19 and TRBJ1-5; 7 bases are shared with TRBD1. The CDR3 totals 14 residues. V lost 4 bases to trimming and J lost 5 bases; unmatched junction nucleotides: 5. Germline assignment: CDR1 LNHDA and CDR2 SQIVND (reference sequence). DNA of the CDR3: TGTGCCAGTAGTACGGACAGGAAAGATCAGCCCCAGCATTTT. Translating gives CASSTDRKDQPQHF.

The V gene is TRBV5-1, the J gene TRBJ1-1; 9 bases fit TRBD1. This CDR3 comprises 17 residues. CDR1 SGHRS and CDR2 YFSETQ come from the germline V gene. V shed 0 bases, J shed 1 base, and the junction held 7 bases outside the gene matches. The CDR3 here is CASSLVDRGGENTEAFF. DNA for the CDR3: TGCGCCAGCAGCTTGGTGGACAGGGGAGGTGAGAACACTGAAGCTTTCTTT.

The chain has TRBV5-6 and TRBJ1-6; 7 nucleotides match TRBD1. CDR3 length: 16 residues. The germline V gene has CDR1 SGHDT and CDR2 YYEEEE. Trimming took 4 bases from V and 10 from J; bases not matched to a gene: 14. CDR3 DNA sequence: TGTGCCAGCAGCAGGGTGAATGGGGACAGAGAATCACCCCTCCACTTT. Its translation: CASSRVNGDRESPLHF. The entire variable domain, with the rest obtained from reference TRBV5-6 and TRBJ1-6, is as follows: DAGVTQSPTHLIKTRGQQVTLRCSPKSGHDTVSWYQQALGQGPQFIFQYYEEEERQRGNFPDRFSGHQFPNYSSELNVNALLLGDSALYLCASSRVNGDRESPLHFGNGTRLTVT.

This chain joins TRBV30 and TRBJ1-6, with D uncertain. The V end was cut by 5 bases, the J end by 8 bases, with 16 bases between. The CDR3 has 14 amino acids. The germline V gene encodes CDR1 GTSNPN and CDR2 SVGIG (reference sequence). The CDR3 region is CAWALITRDSPLHF. CDR3 coding DNA: TGTGCCTGGGCCCTCATTACCCGAGATTCACCCCTCCACTTT.

The chain has TRBV5-5 and TRBJ2-6; 7 nucleotides match TRBD1. In germline, CDR1 is SGHKS, CDR2 YYEKEE (reference sequence). With 0 bases clipped from V and 0 bases from J, the junction kept 3 bases outside the gene matches. The CDR3 is made up of 17 amino acids. This CDR3 is CASSLVGGSSGANVLTF. For the CDR3, the DNA is TGTGCCAGCAGCTTGGTAGGGGGCAGCTCTGGGGCCAACGTCCTGACTTTC.

V and J are TRBV28 and TRBJ2-2, with 11 bases lining up with TRBD1. The junction had 8 bases not matched to a gene; V was cut back by 7 bases and J by 4 bases. The germline V gene encodes CDR1 MDHEN and CDR2 SYDVKM. The CDR3 extends over 16 amino acids. CDR3 region: CASIQDRGHGTGELFF. CDR3 bases: TGTGCCAGCATCCAGGACAGGGGGCATGGCACCGGGGAGCTGTTTTTT.

This sequence joins TRBV6-5 and TRBJ2-7, with a weak D call TRBD2 (6 bases). The V gene lost 6 bases and the J gene lost 3 bases, with 6 bases spanning the gap. The CDR3 sequence is 11 residues long. From germline, CDR1 is MNHEY and CDR2 SVGAGI. The CDR3, as DNA: TGTGCCAGCAGGGGGGGCTACGAGCAGTACTTC. Protein sequence: CASRGGYEQYF.

The V gene is TRBV6-5, the J gene TRBJ2-1; TRBD2 might be the D (6 bases). CDR1 is MNHEY, CDR2 SVGAGI, per germline. The CDR3 has 15 residues. Trimming shortened V by 2 bases and J by 8 bases, and 16 bases separated the two germline ends. The CDR3 DNA sequence: TGTGCCAGCAGTTACGCGGGGACCTCAGGCCATGAGCAGTTCTTC. Its translation is CASSYAGTSGHEQFF.